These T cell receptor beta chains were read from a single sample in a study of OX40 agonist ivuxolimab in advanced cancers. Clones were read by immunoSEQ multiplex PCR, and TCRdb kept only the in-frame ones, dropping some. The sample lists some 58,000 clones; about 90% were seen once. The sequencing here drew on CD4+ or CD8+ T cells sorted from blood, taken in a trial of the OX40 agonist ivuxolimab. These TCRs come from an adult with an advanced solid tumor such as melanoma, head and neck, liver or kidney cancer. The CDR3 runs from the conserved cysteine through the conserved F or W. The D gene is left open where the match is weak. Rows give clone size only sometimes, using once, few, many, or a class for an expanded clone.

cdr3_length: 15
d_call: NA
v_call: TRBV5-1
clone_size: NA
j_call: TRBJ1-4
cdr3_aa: CASSLVDATNEKLFF
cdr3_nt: TGCGCCAGCAGCTTGGTGGATGCAACTAATGAAAAACTGTTTTTT

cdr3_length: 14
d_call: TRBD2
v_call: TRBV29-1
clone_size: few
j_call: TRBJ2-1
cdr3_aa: CSVALAGVLNEQFF
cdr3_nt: TGCAGCGTTGCTCTAGCGGGAGTACTCAATGAGCAGTTCTTC

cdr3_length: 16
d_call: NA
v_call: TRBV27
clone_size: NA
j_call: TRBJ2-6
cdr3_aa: CASSIDGYSGANVLTF
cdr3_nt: TGTGCCAGCAGCATCGACGGGTACTCTGGGGCCAACGTCCTGACTTTC

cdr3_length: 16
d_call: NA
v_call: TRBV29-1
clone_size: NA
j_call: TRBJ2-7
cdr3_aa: CSVSSAGTSVSYEQYF
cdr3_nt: TGCAGCGTTTCCTCCGCCGGGACTTCCGTCTCCTACGAGCAGTACTTC

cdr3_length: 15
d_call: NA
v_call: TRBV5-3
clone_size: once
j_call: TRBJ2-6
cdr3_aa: CASSTGGSGANVLTF
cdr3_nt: TGTGCCAGCAGCACTGGGGGCTCTGGGGCCAACGTCCTGACTTTC

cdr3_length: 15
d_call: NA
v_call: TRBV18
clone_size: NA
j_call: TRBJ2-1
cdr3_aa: CASSQGLSSYNEQFF
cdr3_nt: TGTGCCAGCTCACAGGGGCTCAGCTCCTACAATGAGCAGTTCTTC

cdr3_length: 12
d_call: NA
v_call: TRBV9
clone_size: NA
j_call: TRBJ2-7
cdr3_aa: CASSVDHYEQYF
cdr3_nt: TGTGCCAGCAGCGTGGACCATTACGAGCAGTACTTC

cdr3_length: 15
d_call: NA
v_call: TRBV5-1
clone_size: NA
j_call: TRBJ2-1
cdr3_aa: CASSLGGGSYNEQFF
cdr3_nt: TGCGCCAGCAGCTTGGGGGGCGGGTCCTACAATGAGCAGTTCTTC

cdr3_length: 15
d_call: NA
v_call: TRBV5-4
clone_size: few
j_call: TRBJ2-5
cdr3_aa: CASSPTTASQETQYF
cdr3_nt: TGTGCCAGCAGCCCAACTACAGCATCCCAAGAGACCCAGTACTTC

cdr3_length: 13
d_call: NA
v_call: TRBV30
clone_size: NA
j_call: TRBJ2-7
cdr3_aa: CAWSVTGGGEQYF
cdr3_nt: TGTGCCTGGAGTGTGACAGGTGGGGGTGAGCAGTACTTC

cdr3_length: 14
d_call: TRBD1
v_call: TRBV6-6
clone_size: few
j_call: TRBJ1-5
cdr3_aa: CASSLRDREQPQHF
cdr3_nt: TGTGCCAGCAGTTTGAGGGACAGGGAACAGCCCCAGCATTTT

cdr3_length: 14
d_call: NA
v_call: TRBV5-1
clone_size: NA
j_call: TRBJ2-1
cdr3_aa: CASSLGSRYNEQFF
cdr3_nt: TGCGCCAGCAGCTTGGGTAGTAGATACAATGAGCAGTTCTTC

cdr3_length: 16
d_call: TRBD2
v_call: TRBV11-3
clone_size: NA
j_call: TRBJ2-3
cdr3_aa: CASSTGLAGNADTQYF
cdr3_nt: TGTGCCAGCAGCACCGGACTAGCGGGAAACGCAGATACGCAGTATTTT

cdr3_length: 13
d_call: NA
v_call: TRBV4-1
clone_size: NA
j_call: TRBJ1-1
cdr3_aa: CASSRRQSTEAFF
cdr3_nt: TGCGCCAGCAGCCGAAGACAGTCCACTGAAGCTTTCTTT

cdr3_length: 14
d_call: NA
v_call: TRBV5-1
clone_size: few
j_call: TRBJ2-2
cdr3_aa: CASSGVPLTGELFF
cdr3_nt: TGCGCCAGCAGCGGGGTACCTCTCACCGGGGAGCTGTTTTTT

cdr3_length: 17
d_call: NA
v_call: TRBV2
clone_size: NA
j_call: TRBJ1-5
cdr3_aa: CASSDPVEVYSNQPQHF
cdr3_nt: TGTGCCAGCAGTGATCCCGTCGAGGTCTATAGCAATCAGCCCCAGCATTTT

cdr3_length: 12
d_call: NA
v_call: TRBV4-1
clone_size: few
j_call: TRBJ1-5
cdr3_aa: CASSRVGQPQHF
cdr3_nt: TGCGCCAGCAGCCGCGTGGGGCAGCCCCAGCATTTT

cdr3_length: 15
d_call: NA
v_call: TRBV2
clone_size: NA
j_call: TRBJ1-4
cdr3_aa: CASSRAPATNEKLFF
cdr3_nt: TGTGCCAGCAGCAGGGCCCCTGCAACTAATGAAAAACTGTTTTTT

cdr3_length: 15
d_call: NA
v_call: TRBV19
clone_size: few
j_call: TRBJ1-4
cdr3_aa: CASSIRVATNEKLFF
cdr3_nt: TGTGCCAGTAGTATAAGGGTCGCAACTAATGAAAAACTGTTTTTT

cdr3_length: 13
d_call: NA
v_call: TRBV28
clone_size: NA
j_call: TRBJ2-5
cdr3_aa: CASRDLKWGTQYF
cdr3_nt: TGTGCCAGCCGGGACCTAAAATGGGGGACCCAGTACTTC

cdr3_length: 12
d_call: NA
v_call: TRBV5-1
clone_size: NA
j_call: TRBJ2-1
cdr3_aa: CASGELAGEQFF
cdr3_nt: TGCGCCAGCGGAGAACTAGCCGGTGAGCAGTTCTTC

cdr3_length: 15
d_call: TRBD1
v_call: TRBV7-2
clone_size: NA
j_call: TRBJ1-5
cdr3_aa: CASSLLPGQGQPQHF
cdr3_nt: TGTGCCAGCAGCTTACTACCGGGACAGGGGCAGCCCCAGCATTTT

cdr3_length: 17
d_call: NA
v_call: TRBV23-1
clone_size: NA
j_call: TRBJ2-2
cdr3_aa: CASSQFIVGSITGELFF
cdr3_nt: TGCGCCAGCAGTCAATTTATAGTCGGGAGTATTACCGGGGAGCTGTTTTTT

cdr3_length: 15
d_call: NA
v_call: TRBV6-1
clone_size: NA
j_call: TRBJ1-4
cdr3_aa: CASSESVSTGEKLFF
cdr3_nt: TGTGCCAGCAGTGAATCGGTCTCAACGGGGGAAAAACTGTTTTTT

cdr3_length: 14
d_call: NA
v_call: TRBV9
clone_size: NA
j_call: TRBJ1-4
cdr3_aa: CASSNPGLSEKLFF
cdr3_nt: TGTGCCAGCAGCAATCCAGGCCTCAGTGAAAAACTGTTTTTT

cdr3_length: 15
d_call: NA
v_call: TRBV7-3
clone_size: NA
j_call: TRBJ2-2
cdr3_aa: CASSLTARGNGELFF
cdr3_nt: TGTGCCAGCAGCTTAACGGCGAGAGGCAACGGGGAGCTGTTTTTT

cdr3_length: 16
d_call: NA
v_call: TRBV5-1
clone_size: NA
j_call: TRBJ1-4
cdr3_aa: CASSLSTAGGNEKLFF
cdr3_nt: TGCGCCAGCAGCTTGTCTACGGCAGGCGGAAATGAAAAACTGTTTTTT

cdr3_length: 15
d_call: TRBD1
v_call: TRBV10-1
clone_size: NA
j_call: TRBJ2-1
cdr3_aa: CASSSILGQYNEQFF
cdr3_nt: TGCGCCAGCAGCTCAATATTGGGACAGTACAATGAGCAGTTCTTC

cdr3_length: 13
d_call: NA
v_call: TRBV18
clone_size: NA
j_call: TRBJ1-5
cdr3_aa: CASSPPGGEPQHF
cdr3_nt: TGTGCCAGCTCACCGCCGGGCGGGGAGCCCCAGCATTTT

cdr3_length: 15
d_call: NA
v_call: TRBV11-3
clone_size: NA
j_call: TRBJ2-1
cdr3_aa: CASSSTGRSYNEQFF
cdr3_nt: TGTGCCAGCAGCTCGACAGGACGATCCTACAATGAGCAGTTCTTC

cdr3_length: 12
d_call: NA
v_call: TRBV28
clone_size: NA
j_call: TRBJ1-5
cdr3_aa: CASSQGSQPQHF
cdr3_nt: TGTGCCAGCAGTCAGGGTAGTCAGCCCCAGCATTTT

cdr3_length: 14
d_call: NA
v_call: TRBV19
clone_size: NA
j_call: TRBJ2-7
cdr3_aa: CASSGRDNAYEQYF
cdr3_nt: TGTGCCAGTAGTGGCCGGGACAATGCTTACGAGCAGTACTTC

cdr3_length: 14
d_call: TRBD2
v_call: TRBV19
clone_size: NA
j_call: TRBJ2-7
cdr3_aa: CASRTSGRGYEQYF
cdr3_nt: TGTGCCAGTAGGACTAGCGGGAGAGGCTACGAGCAGTACTTC

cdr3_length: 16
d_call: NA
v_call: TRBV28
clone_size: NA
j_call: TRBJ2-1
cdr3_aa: CASSLWGQGGYNEQFF
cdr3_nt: TGTGCCAGCAGTTTATGGGGGCAGGGGGGCTACAATGAGCAGTTCTTC

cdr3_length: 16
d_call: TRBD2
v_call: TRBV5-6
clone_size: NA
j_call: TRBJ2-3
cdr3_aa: CASSVRTSGSRATQYF
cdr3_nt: TGTGCCAGCAGCGTCCGGACTAGCGGGAGTCGGGCTACGCAGTATTTT

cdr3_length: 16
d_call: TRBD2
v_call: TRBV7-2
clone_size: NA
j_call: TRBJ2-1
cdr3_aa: CASSFRLAGAYNEQFF
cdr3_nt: TGTGCCAGCAGCTTCAGACTAGCGGGAGCGTACAATGAGCAGTTCTTC

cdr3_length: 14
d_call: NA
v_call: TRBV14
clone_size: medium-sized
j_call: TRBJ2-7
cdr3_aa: CASSQRGRTYEQYF
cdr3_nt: TGTGCCAGCAGCCAAAGGGGTCGTACCTACGAGCAGTACTTC

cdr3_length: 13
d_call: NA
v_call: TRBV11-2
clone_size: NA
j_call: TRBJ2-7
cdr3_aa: CASSFAGRYEQYF
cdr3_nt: TGTGCCAGCAGCTTTGCGGGAAGGTACGAGCAGTACTTC

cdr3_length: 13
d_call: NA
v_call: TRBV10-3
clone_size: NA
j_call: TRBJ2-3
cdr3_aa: CAISGGNTDTQYF
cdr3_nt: TGTGCCATCAGTGGGGGGAACACGGATACGCAGTATTTT

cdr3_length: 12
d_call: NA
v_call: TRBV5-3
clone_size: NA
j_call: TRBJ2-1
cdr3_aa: CARSLDHNEQFF
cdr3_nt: TGTGCCAGAAGCTTGGACCACAATGAGCAGTTCTTC

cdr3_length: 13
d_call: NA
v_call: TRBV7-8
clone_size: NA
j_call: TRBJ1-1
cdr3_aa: CASSFQMNTEAFF
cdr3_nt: TGTGCCAGCAGCTTTCAGATGAACACTGAAGCTTTCTTT

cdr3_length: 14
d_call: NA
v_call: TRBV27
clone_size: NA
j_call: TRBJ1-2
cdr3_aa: CASSIRPVIYGYTF
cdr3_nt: TGTGCCAGCAGTATCCGACCAGTAATCTATGGCTACACCTTC

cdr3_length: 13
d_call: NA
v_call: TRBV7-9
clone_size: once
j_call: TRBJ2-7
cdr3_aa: CASSLNRVHEQYF
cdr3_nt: TGTGCCAGCAGCTTAAACAGGGTCCACGAGCAGTACTTC

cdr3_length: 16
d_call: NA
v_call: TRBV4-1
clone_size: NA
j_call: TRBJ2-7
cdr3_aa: CASSQEGGQRTYEQYF
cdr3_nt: TGCGCCAGCAGCCAAGAGGGTGGACAGAGAACCTACGAGCAGTACTTC

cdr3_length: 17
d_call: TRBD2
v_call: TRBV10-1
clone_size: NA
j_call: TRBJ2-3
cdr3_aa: CASSDLTGGPETDTQYF
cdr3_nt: TGCGCCAGCAGTGATTTAACGGGAGGGCCCGAGACAGATACGCAGTATTTT

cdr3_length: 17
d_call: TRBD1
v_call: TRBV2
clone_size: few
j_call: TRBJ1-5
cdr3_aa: CASSELGQAHSNQPQHF
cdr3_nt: TGTGCCAGCAGTGAATTGGGACAGGCCCATAGCAATCAGCCCCAGCATTTT

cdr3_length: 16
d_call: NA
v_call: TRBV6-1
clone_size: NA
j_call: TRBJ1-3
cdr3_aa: CASSEGAEGVRNTIYF
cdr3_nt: TGTGCCAGCAGTGAAGGCGCGGAGGGAGTAAGGAACACCATATATTTT

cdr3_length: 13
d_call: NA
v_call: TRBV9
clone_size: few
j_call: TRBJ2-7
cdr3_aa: CASSQRGGYEQYF
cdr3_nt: TGTGCCAGCAGCCAACGTGGGGGGTACGAGCAGTACTTC

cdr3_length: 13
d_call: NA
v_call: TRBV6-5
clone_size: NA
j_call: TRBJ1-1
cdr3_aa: CASSRGRATEAFF
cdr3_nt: TGTGCCAGCAGCCGTGGTAGGGCGACTGAAGCTTTCTTT

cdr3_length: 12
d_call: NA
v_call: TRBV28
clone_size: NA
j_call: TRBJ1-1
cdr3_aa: CASSLLYTEAFF
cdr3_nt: TGTGCCAGCAGTCTCTTGTACACTGAAGCTTTCTTT

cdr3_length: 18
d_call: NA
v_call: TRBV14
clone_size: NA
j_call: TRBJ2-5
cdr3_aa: CASSQPAGIGRGSGTQYF
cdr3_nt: TGTGCCAGCAGCCAACCGGCCGGGATTGGCCGGGGGTCGGGGACCCAGTACTTC

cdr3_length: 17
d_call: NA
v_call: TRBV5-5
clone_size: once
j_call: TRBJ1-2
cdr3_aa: CASIHLVLTVSNYGYTF
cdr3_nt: TGTGCCAGCATCCATCTTGTTCTGACAGTCTCTAACTATGGCTACACCTTC